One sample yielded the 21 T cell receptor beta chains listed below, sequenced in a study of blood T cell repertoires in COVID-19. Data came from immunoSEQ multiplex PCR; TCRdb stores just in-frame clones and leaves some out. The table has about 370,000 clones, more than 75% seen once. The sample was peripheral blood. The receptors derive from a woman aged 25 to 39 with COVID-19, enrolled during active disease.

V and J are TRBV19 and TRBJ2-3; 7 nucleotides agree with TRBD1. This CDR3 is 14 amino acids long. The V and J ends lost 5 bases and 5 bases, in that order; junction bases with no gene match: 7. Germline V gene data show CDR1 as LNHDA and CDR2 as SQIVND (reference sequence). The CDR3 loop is CASSSDRVGDTQYF. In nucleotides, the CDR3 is TGTGCCAGTAGTTCCGACAGGGTGGGAGATACGCAGTATTTT.

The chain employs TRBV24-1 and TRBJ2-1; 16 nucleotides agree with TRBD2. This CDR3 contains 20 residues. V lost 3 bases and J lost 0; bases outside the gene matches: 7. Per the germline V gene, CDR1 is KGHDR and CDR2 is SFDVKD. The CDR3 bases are TGTGCCACCAGTGATCCGGGGACTAGCGGGAGGGGTAGCTCCTACAATGAGCAGTTCTTC. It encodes CATSDPGTSGRGSSYNEQFF.

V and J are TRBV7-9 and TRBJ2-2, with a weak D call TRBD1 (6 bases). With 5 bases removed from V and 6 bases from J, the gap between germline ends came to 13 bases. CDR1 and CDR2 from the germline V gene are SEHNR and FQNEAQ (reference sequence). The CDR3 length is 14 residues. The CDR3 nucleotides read TGTGCCAGCAGCCAAACAGGGTGGCCCGGGGAGCTGTTTTTT. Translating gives CASSQTGWPGELFF. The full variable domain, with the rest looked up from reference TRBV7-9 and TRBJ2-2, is DTGVSQNPRHKITKRGQNVTFRCDPISEHNRLYWYRQTLGQGPEFLTYFQNEAQLEKSRLLSDRFSAERPKGSFSTLEIQRTEQGDSAMYLCASSQTGWPGELFFGEGSRLTVL.

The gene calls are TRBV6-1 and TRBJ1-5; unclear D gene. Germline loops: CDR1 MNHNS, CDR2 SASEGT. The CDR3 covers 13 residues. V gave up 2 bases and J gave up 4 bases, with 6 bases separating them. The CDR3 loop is CASSEMRNQPQHF. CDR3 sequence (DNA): TGTGCCAGCAGTGAAATGAGGAATCAGCCCCAGCATTTT.

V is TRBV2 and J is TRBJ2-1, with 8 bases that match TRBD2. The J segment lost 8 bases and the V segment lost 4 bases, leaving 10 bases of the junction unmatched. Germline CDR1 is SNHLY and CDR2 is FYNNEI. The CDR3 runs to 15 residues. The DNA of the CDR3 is TGTGCCAGCAGTGCTGCCGGGAGGGCCGAAGATGAGCAGTTCTTC. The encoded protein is CASSAAGRAEDEQFF.

The CDR3 DNA reads TGCGCCAGCAGTCCCGGGACTAGCGGGACTCCCTACGAGCAGTACTTC. Its protein is CASSPGTSGTPYEQYF. The chain employs TRBV5-1 and TRBJ2-7; 13 bases match TRBD2. This CDR3 has 16 amino acids. The V segment lost 5 bases and the J segment 2 bases; nucleotides outside the gene matches: 7. In germline, CDR1 is SGHRS, CDR2 YFSETQ.

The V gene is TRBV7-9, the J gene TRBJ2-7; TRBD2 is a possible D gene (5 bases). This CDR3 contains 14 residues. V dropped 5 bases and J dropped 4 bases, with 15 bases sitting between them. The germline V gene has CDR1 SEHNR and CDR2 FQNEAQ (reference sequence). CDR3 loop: CASSRPPWTYEQYF. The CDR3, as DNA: TGTGCCAGCAGCCGGCCACCCTGGACTTACGAGCAGTACTTC. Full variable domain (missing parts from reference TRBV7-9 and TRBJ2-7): DTGVSQNPRHKITKRGQNVTFRCDPISEHNRLYWYRQTLGQGPEFLTYFQNEAQLEKSRLLSDRFSAERPKGSFSTLEIQRTEQGDSAMYLCASSRPPWTYEQYFGPGTRLTVT.

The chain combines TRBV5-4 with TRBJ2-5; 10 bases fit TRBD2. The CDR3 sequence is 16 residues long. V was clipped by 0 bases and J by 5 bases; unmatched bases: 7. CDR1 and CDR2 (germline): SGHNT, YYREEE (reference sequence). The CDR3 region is CASSLGSSGSFETQYF. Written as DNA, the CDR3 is TGTGCCAGCAGCTTGGGTTCTAGCGGGAGCTTTGAGACCCAGTACTTC. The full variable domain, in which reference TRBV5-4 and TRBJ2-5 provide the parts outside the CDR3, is ETGVTQSPTHLIKTRGQQVTLRCSSQSGHNTVSWYQQALGQGPQFIFQYYREEENGRGNFPPRFSGLQFPNYSSELNVNALELDDSALYLCASSLGSSGSFETQYFGPGTRLLVL.

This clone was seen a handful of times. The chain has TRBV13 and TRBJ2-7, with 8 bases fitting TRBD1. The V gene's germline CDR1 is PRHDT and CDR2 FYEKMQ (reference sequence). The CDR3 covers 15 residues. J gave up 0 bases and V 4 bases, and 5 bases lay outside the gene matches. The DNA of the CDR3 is TGTGCCAGCAGCTCCGGACAGGGCTTCTCCTACGAGCAGTACTTC. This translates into CASSSGQGFSYEQYF.

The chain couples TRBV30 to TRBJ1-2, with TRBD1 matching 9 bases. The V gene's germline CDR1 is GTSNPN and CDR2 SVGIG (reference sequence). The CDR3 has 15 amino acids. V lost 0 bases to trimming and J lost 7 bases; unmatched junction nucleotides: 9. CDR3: CAWSVQGQGIRGYTF. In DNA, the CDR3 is TGTGCCTGGAGTGTACAAGGACAGGGGATCCGTGGCTACACCTTC.

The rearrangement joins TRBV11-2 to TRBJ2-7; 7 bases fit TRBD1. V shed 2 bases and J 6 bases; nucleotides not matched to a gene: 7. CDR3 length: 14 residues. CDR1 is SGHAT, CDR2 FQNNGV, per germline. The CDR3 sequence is CASSLRDSIAEQYF. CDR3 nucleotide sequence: TGTGCCAGCAGCTTACGGGACAGTATCGCCGAGCAGTACTTC.

CDR3 loop: CASSFPAHGGYTF. The CDR3 DNA reads TGTGCCAGCAGCTTTCCGGCACACGGGGGCTACACCTTC. V is TRBV7-9 and J is TRBJ1-2; D ambiguous. V shed 3 bases and J shed 8 bases, with 13 bases lying between them. Germline values: CDR1 SEHNR, CDR2 FQNEAQ (reference sequence). The CDR3 is made up of 13 amino acids.

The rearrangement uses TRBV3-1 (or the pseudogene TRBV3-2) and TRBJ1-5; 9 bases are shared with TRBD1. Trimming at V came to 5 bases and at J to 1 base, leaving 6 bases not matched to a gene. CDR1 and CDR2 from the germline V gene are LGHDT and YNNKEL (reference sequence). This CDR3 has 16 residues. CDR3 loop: CASSDGTGRSNQPQHF. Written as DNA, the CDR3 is TGTGCCAGCAGCGACGGGACAGGGCGAAGCAATCAGCCCCAGCATTTT.

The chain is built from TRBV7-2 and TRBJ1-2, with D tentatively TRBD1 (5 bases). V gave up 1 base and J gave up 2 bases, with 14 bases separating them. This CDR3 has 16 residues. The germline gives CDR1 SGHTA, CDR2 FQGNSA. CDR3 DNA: TGTGCCAGCAGCTTAGTCTTCGGGGGGTTAAACTATGGCTACACCTTC. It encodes CASSLVFGGLNYGYTF.

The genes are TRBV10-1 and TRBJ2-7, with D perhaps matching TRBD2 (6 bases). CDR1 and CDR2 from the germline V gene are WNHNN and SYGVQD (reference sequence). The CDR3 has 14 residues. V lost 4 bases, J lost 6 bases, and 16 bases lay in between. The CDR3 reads CASSVAGRDAEQYF. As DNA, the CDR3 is TGCGCCAGCAGTGTTGCGGGAAGAGACGCCGAGCAGTACTTC.

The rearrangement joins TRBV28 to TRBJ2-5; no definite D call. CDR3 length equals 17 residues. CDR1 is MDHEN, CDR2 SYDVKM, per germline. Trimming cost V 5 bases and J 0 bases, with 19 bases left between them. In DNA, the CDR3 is TGTGCCAGCAGTCTCCCGCGGTGGCGGCCGTACCAAGAGACCCAGTACTTC. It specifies CASSLPRWRPYQETQYF.

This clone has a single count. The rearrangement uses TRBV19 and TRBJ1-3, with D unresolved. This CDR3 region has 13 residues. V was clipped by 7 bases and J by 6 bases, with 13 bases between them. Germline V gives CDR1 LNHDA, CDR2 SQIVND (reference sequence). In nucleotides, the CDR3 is TGTGCCAGTATTCGCCAGGACTCAAACACCATATATTTT. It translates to CASIRQDSNTIYF.

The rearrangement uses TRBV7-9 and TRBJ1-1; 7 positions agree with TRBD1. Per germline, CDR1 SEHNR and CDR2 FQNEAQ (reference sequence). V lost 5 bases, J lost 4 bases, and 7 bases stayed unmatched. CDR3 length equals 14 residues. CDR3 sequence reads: CASSPTRTGTEAFF. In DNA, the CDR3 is TGTGCCAGCAGCCCAACCCGGACAGGCACTGAAGCTTTCTTT.

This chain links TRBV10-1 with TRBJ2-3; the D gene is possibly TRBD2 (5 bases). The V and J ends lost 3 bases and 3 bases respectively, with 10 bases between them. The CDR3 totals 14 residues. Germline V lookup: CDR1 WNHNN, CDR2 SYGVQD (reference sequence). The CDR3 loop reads CASSDMGETDTQYF. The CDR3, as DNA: TGCGCCAGCAGTGACATGGGAGAGACAGATACGCAGTATTTT.

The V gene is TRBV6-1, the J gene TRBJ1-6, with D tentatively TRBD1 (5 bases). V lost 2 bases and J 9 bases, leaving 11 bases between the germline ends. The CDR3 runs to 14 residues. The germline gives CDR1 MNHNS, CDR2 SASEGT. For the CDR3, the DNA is TGTGCCAGCAGTGAAACGGCAGGGCTTTCACCCCTCCACTTT. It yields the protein CASSETAGLSPLHF.

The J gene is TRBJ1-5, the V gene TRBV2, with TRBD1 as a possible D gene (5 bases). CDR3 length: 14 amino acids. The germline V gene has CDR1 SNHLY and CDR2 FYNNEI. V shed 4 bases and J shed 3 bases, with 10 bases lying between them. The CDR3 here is CASSVSGDNQPQHF. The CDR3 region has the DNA TGTGCCAGCAGTGTTTCGGGGGACAATCAGCCCCAGCATTTT.